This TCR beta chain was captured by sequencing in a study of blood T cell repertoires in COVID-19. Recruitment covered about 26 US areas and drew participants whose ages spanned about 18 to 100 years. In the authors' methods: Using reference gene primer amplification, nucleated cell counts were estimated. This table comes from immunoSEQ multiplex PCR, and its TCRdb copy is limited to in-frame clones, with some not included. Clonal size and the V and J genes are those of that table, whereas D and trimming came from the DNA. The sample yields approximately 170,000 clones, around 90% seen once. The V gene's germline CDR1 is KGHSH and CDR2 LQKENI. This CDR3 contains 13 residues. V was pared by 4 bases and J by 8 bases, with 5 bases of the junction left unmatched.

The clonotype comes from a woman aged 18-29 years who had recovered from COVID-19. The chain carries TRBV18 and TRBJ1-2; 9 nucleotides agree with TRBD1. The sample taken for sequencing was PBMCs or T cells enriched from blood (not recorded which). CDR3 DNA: TGTGCCAGCTCACGGGACAGGGAAAGCGGCTACACCTTC. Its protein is CASSRDRESGYTF.